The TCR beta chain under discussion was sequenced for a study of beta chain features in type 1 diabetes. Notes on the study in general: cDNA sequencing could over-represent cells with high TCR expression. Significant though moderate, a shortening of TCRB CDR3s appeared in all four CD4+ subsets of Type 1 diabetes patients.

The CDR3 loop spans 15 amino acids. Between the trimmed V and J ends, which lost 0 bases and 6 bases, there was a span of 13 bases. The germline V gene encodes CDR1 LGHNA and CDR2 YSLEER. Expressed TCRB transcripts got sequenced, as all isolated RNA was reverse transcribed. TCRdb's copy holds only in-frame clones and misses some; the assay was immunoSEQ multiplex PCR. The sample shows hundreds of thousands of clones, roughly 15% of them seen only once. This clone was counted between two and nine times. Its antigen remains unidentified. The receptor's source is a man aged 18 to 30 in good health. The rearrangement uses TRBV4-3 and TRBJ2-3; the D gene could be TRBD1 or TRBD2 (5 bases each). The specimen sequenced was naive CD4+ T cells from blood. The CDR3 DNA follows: TGCGCCAGCAGCCAAGAATGGGGGACCGTCGATACGCAGTATTTT. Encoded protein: CASSQEWGTVDTQYF.